These 23 T cell receptor beta chains originate from one sample sequenced in a study of blood T cell repertoires in COVID-19. TCRdb keeps only in-frame clones here, not all; method: immunoSEQ multiplex PCR. Of around 430,000 clones in the sample, approximately 88% were seen once. Source material: peripheral blood. These receptors all stem from a woman aged 45-59 years with COVID-19, enrolled during active disease.

The rearrangement links TRBV10-3 to TRBJ2-7, with 9 positions matching TRBD1. With 0 bases clipped from V and 5 bases from J, the junction kept 8 bases outside the gene matches. Germline loops: CDR1 ENHRY, CDR2 SYGVKD. The CDR3 runs 16 residues. CDR3 coding DNA: TGTGCCATCAGTGAGTCAGGGAGGGACAGGGTCGACGAGCAGTACTTC. This codes for CAISESGRDRVDEQYF.

The chain joins TRBV28 to TRBJ2-7, with TRBD2 identical over 7 bases. J gave up 6 bases and V 0 bases, and 5 bases lay outside the gene matches. CDR1 is MDHEN, CDR2 SYDVKM, per germline. This CDR3 region has 14 residues. As DNA, the CDR3 is TGTGCCAGCAGTTTATGGGCGGGGGTCCTCGAGCAGTACTTC. Protein: CASSLWAGVLEQYF.

This chain uses TRBV11-2 with TRBJ1-2; D gene unclear. V lost 2 bases and J 5 bases, leaving 12 bases between the germline ends. CDR3 length: 14 residues. CDR1 and CDR2 from the germline V gene are SGHAT and FQNNGV. The CDR3 here is CASSLSQTGYGYTF. The CDR3 DNA is TGTGCCAGCAGCTTAAGCCAGACGGGTTATGGCTACACCTTC.

The J gene is TRBJ1-5, the V gene TRBV7-3, with 7 bases identical to TRBD1. The germline V gene encodes CDR1 SGHTA and CDR2 FQGTGA. CDR3 length: 15 residues. With 4 bases clipped from V and 2 bases from J, the junction kept 5 bases outside the gene matches. CDR3 nucleotides: TGTGCCAGCAGCTGTGACAGGGTGGGCAATCAGCCCCAGCATTTT. Translating gives CASSCDRVGNQPQHF.

The chain uses TRBV19 and TRBJ1-5, with a possible D match to TRBD1 (5 bases). V was pared by 2 bases and J by 5 bases, with 10 bases between. There are 14 residues in the CDR3. Looked up from germline, CDR1 is LNHDA and CDR2 is SQIVND (reference sequence). The CDR3 reads CASSIWQGDQPQHF. CDR3 DNA sequence: TGTGCCAGTAGTATATGGCAGGGTGATCAGCCCCAGCATTTT.

V and J are TRBV6-4 and TRBJ2-1, with D unresolved. V lost 2 bases, J lost 4 bases, and 6 bases lay in between. The V gene's germline CDR1 is MRHNA and CDR2 SNTAGT. This CDR3 comprises 13 residues. CDR3 sequence (DNA): TGTGCCAGCAGTGACGGGCTATACAATGAGCAGTTCTTC. Its protein is CASSDGLYNEQFF.

The V call is TRBV10-3, the J call TRBJ2-1, with 8 bases lining up with TRBD2. The CDR3 is 16 amino acids. Germline loops: CDR1 ENHRY, CDR2 SYGVKD. The J segment lost 3 bases and the V segment lost 6 bases, leaving 10 bases of the junction unmatched. CDR3 amino acids: CAIRTTTSGRYNEQFF. The CDR3 DNA sequence: TGTGCCATCAGGACAACAACTAGCGGACGCTACAATGAGCAGTTCTTC.

The chain joins TRBV19 to TRBJ1-1; D is possibly TRBD1 (5 bases). CDR3 length equals 16 residues. Trimming left V 1 base short and J 1 base short, with 13 bases between. CDR1 and CDR2 (germline): LNHDA, SQIVND (reference sequence). The CDR3 DNA follows: TGTGCCAGTAGTATAGGCCCGGGACTGGCGAACACTGAAGCTTTCTTT. This encodes CASSIGPGLANTEAFF.

V usage is TRBV5-1 and J usage is TRBJ2-3; tentatively, D is TRBD2 (5 bases). Germline assignment: CDR1 SGHRS and CDR2 YFSETQ. CDR3 length equals 16 residues. Trimming removed 0 bases at V and 1 base at J, with 12 bases between. The CDR3 DNA sequence: TGCGCCAGCAGCTTGGTCCCCGGGGAAGGCACAGATACGCAGTATTTT. Translation gives CASSLVPGEGTDTQYF. Full variable domain (remainder filled in from reference TRBV5-1 and TRBJ2-3): KAGVTQTPRYLIKTRGQQVTLSCSPISGHRSVSWYQQTPGQGLQFLFEYFSETQRNKGNFPGRFSGRQFSNSRSEMNVSTLELGDSALYLCASSLVPGEGTDTQYFGPGTRLTVL.

This rearrangement joins TRBV29-1 to TRBJ1-3; D uncertain. The germline gives CDR1 SQVTM, CDR2 ANQGSEA. The CDR3 covers 13 residues. The ends were cut back, 3 bases at V and 1 base at J, with 7 bases in the middle. The CDR3 nucleotides are TGCAGCGTTGAGAGGAGATCTGGAAACACCATATATTTT. Amino acid sequence: CSVERRSGNTIYF.

Only one count was recorded for this clone. The chain employs TRBV28 and TRBJ1-2; weak D call: TRBD1 (6 bases). Germline V CDR1 and CDR2: MDHEN, SYDVKM. This CDR3 spans 14 amino acids. Trimming left V 5 bases short and J 0 bases short, with 10 bases between. The CDR3 region has the DNA TGTGCCAGCAGTAAACAGGGATCTAACTATGGCTACACCTTC. Encoded protein: CASSKQGSNYGYTF.

The V and J genes are TRBV19 and TRBJ1-4, with 8 bases that match TRBD1. V dropped 6 bases and J dropped 5; count of bases not matched to a gene: 8. The CDR3 is made up of 15 amino acids. Germline assignment: CDR1 LNHDA and CDR2 SQIVND (reference sequence). CDR3 amino acids: CASSYITGGNEKLFF. The CDR3 DNA reads TGTGCCAGTAGCTATATTACAGGGGGAAATGAAAAACTGTTTTTT.

The chain combines TRBV12-3 or TRBV12-4 with TRBJ2-7, with 7 bases aligning to TRBD2. The CDR3 consists of 13 residues. V was clipped by 5 bases and J by 6 bases; unmatched bases: 7. The CDR3 is CASSIGLVVEQYF. CDR3 nucleotides: TGTGCCAGCAGTATAGGACTAGTAGTCGAGCAGTACTTC.

In its sample, this clone was seen once. CDR3 residues: CASSPRGGNPSTDTQYF. The CDR3 nucleotides read TGTGCCAGCAGCCCACGCGGGGGGAACCCTAGCACAGATACGCAGTATTTT. The chain employs TRBV11-3 and TRBJ2-3; 8 bases are shared with TRBD2. This CDR3 has 17 amino acids. V was clipped by 5 bases and J by 0 bases; unmatched bases: 10. The germline CDR1 and CDR2 sequences are SGHNT and YENEEA.

The genes are TRBV7-3 and TRBJ2-3; 7 nucleotides line up with TRBD2. CDR1 SGHTA and CDR2 FQGTGA come from the germline V gene. This CDR3 has 15 residues. The ends lost 5 bases at V and 2 bases at J; junction bases unmatched: 7. This CDR3 reads CASSPGTTNTDTQYF. The CDR3 DNA follows: TGTGCCAGCAGCCCCGGGACTACGAACACAGATACGCAGTATTTT.

The chain has TRBV27 and TRBJ1-1; 7 bases fit TRBD1. The V gene end was trimmed by 1 base and the J gene end by 6 bases; junction bases not matched to a gene: 11. This CDR3 is 16 amino acids long. Germline loops: CDR1 MNHEY, CDR2 SMNVEV (reference sequence). The CDR3 loop is CASSLYLDRQRAEAFF. The CDR3 DNA reads TGTGCCAGCAGTTTATACCTGGACAGGCAGCGAGCTGAAGCTTTCTTT.

J is TRBJ1-2 and V is TRBV5-4; D remains ambiguous. The CDR3 extends over 16 amino acids. With 0 bases removed from V and 5 bases from J, the gap between germline ends came to 17 bases. The germline CDR1 and CDR2 sequences are SGHNT and YYREEE (reference sequence). The CDR3 reads CASSLVPRLLRYGYTF. CDR3 coding DNA: TGTGCCAGCAGCTTGGTGCCCAGGCTACTTCGGTATGGCTACACCTTC.

The rearrangement joins TRBV5-6 to TRBJ1-2; unclear D gene. This CDR3 region has 14 residues. Between the trimmed V and J ends, which lost 0 bases and 4 bases, there was a span of 10 bases. The germline V gene has CDR1 SGHDT and CDR2 YYEEEE. Written as DNA, the CDR3 is TGTGCCAGCAGCTTGGCCCAGACACCCTATGGCTACACCTTC. Translating it yields CASSLAQTPYGYTF.

V gene TRBV27 combines with J gene TRBJ2-2; unclear D gene. Germline V CDR1 and CDR2: MNHEY, SMNVEV (reference sequence). The CDR3 extends over 14 amino acids. Between the trimmed V and J ends, which lost 5 bases and 5 bases, there was a span of 12 bases. CDR3 in DNA: TGTGCCAGCAGTGGAATCCCCGGGACCGGGGAGCTGTTTTTT. As protein: CASSGIPGTGELFF.

The CDR3: CARPPSGSSTDTQYF. The CDR3 DNA reads TGCGCCAGACCCCCCAGCGGGAGTTCTACAGATACGCAGTATTTT. The rearrangement joins TRBV5-1 to TRBJ2-3; TRBD2 aligns across 8 bases. The CDR3 has 15 amino acids. V lost 8 bases, J lost 3 bases, and 11 bases stayed unmatched. Looked up from germline, CDR1 is SGHRS and CDR2 is YFSETQ.

In its sample, this clone was seen once. V is TRBV10-2 and J is TRBJ1-5; a possible D gene is TRBD1 (5 bases). The CDR3 totals 15 residues. CDR1 is WSHSY and CDR2 is SAAADI in the germline V gene. Trimming took 0 bases from V and 1 from J, leaving 7 bases between them. In nucleotides, the CDR3 is TGCGCCAGCAGTGAGTCGAGACAGAGCAATCAGCCCCAGCATTTT. This encodes CASSESRQSNQPQHF.

V is TRBV6-5 and J is TRBJ2-4, with D unclear. Deletions cut 8 bases from V and 8 bases from J, with 13 bases between. This CDR3 has 12 residues. The germline V gene has CDR1 MNHEY and CDR2 SVGAGI. For the CDR3, the DNA is TGTGCCAGCTCTAAAATGAAATACATTCAGTACTTC. It encodes CASSKMKYIQYF.

The rearrangement joins TRBV5-1 to TRBJ1-1; no definite D call. This CDR3 is built from 14 residues. The V end lost 0 bases, the J end lost 5 bases, and 11 bases lay between the germline ends. The germline CDR1 and CDR2 sequences are SGHRS and YFSETQ. The CDR3 nucleotides read TGCGCCAGCAGCTTGGCGAGGGAAAGGACTGAAGCTTTCTTT. Its protein product is CASSLARERTEAFF.